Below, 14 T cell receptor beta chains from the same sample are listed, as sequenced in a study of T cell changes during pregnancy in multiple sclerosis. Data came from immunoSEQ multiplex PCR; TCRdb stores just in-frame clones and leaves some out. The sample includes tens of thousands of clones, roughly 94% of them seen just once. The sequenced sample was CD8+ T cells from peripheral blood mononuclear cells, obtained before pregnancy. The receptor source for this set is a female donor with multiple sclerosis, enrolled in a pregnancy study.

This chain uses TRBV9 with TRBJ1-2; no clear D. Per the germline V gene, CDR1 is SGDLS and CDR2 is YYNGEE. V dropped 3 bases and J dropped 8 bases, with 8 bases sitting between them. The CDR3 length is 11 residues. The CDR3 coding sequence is TGTGCCAGCAGCGGTCCTAAGGGCTACACCTTC. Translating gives CASSGPKGYTF.

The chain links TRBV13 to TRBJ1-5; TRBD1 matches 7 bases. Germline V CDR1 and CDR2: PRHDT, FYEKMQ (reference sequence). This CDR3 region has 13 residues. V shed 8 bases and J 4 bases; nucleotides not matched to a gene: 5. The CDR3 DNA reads TGTGCCAGCTCACAGGGGAGGAATCAGCCCCAGCATTTT. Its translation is CASSQGRNQPQHF. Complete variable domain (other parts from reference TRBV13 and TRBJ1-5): AAGVIQSPRHLIKEKRETATLKCYPIPRHDTVYWYQQGPGQDPQFLISFYEKMQSDKGSIPDRFSAQQFSDYHSELNMSSLELGDSALYFCASSQGRNQPQHFGDGTRLSIL.

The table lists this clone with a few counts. The CDR3 loop is CASSLGQQAQRNYGYTF. CDR3 DNA: TGTGCCAGCAGTTTAGGTCAACAAGCTCAGCGTAACTATGGCTACACCTTC. The chain employs TRBV28 and TRBJ1-2; no clear D. The CDR3 has 17 amino acids. Trimming took 2 bases from V and 1 from J, leaving 17 bases between them. The germline V gene has CDR1 MDHEN and CDR2 SYDVKM.

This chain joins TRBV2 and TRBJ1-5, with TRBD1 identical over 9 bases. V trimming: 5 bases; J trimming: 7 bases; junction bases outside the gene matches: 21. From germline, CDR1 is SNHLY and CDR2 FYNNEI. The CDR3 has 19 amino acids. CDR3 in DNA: TGTGCCAGCAGTAAGAGGCCCCCCTGGGACAGGGTAGCGGGGCAGCCCCAGCATTTT. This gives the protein CASSKRPPWDRVAGQPQHF. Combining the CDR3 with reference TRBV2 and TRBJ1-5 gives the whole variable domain EPEVTQTPSHQVTQMGQEVILRCVPISNHLYFYWYRQILGQKVEFLVSFYNNEISEKSEIFDDQFSVERPDGSNFTLKIRSTKLEDSAMYFCASSKRPPWDRVAGQPQHFGDGTRLSIL.

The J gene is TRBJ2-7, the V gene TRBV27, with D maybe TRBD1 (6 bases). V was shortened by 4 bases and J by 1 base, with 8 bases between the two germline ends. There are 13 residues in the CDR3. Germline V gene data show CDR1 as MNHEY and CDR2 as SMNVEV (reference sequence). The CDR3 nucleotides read TGTGCCAGCAGTTCAGGGGCTTCCTACGAGCAGTACTTC. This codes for CASSSGASYEQYF.

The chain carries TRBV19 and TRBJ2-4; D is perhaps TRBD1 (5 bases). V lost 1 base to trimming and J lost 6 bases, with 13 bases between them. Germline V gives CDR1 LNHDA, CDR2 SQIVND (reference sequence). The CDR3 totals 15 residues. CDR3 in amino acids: CASSIGRQGANIQYF. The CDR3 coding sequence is TGTGCCAGTAGTATAGGGCGGCAGGGCGCAAACATTCAGTACTTC.

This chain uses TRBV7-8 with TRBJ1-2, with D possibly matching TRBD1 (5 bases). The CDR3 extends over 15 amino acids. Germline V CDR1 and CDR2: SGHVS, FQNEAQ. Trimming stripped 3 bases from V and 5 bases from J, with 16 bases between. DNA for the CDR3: TGTGCCAGCAGCTTCTCACTGCCAGGGTTATATGGCTACACCTTC. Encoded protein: CASSFSLPGLYGYTF.

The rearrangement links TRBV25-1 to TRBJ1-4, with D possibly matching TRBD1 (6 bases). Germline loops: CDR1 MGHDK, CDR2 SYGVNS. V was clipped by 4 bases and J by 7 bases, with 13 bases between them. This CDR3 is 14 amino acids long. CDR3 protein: CASSGAIRGEKLFF. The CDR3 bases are TGTGCCAGCAGTGGGGCTATCAGGGGTGAAAAACTGTTTTTT.

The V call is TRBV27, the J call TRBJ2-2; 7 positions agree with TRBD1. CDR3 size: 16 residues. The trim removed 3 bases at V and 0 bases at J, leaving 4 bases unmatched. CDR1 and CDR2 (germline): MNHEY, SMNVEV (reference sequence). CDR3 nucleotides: TGTGCCAGCAGTTTCCACGGGACAGCGAACACCGGGGAGCTGTTTTTT. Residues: CASSFHGTANTGELFF.

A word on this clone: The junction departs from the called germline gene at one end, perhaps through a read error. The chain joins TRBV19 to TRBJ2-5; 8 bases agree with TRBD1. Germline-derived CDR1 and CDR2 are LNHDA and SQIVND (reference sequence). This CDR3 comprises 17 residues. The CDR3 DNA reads TGTGCCAGTAGTCTGGGGACAGGCCCGAGGAACCAAGAGACTCAGTACTTC. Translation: CASSLGTGPRNQETQYF.

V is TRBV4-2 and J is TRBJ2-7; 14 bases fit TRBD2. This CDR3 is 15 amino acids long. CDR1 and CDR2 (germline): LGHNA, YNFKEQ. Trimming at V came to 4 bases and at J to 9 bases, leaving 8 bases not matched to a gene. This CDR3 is CASSPGTSGSVGQYF. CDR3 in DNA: TGTGCCAGCAGCCCAGGGACTAGCGGGAGTGTAGGGCAGTACTTC.

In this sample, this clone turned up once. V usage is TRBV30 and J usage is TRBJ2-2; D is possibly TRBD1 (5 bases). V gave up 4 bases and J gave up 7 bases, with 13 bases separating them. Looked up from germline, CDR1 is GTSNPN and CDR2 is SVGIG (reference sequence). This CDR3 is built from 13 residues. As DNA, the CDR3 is TGTGCCTGGAAACTGGGGCTGTACGGGGAGCTGTTTTTT. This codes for CAWKLGLYGELFF.

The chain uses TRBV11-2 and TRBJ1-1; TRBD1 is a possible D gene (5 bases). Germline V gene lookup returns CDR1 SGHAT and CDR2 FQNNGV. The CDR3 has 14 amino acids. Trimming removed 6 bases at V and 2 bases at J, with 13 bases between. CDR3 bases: TGTGCCAGCAGTCCCTTTGGGGCCAACACTGAAGCTTTCTTT. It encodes CASSPFGANTEAFF.

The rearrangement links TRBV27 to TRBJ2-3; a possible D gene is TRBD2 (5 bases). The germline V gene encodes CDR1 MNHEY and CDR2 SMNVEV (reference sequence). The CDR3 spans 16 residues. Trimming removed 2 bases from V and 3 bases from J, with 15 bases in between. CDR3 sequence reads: CASSLGSLVQTDTQYF. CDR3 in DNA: TGTGCCAGCAGTTTAGGGAGTTTGGTCCAAACAGATACGCAGTATTTT.